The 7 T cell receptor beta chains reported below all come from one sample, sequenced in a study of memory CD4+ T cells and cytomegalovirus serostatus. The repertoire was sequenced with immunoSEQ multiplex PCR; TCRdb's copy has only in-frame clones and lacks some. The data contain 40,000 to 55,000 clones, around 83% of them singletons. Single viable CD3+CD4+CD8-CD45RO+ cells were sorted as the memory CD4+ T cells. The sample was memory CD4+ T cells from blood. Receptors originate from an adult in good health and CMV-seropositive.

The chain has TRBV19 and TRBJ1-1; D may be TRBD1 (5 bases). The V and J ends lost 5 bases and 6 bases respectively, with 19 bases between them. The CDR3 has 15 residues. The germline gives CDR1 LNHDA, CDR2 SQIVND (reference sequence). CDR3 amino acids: CASSWGFGPVSEAFF. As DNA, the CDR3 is TGTGCCAGTAGTTGGGGCTTCGGTCCGGTCTCTGAAGCTTTCTTT. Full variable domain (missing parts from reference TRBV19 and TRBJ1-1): DGGITQSPKYLFRKEGQNVTLSCEQNLNHDAMYWYRQDPGQGLRLIYYSQIVNDFQKGDIAEGYSVSREKKESFPLTVTSAQKNPTAFYLCASSWGFGPVSEAFFGQGTRLTVV.

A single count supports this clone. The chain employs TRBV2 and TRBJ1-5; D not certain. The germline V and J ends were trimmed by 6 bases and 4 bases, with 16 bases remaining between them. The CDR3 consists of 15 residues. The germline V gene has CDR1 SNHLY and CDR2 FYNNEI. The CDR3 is CASSEDLLGNQPQHF. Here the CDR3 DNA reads TGTGCCAGCAGCGAGGACCTGTTGGGTAATCAGCCCCAGCATTTT.

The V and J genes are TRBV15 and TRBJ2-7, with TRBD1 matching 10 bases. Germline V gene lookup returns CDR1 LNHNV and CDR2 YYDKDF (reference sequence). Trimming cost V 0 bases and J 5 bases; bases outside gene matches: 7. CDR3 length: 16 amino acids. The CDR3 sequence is CATSREPGQGNNEQYF. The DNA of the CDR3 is TGTGCCACCAGCAGAGAGCCGGGACAGGGGAACAACGAGCAGTACTTC.

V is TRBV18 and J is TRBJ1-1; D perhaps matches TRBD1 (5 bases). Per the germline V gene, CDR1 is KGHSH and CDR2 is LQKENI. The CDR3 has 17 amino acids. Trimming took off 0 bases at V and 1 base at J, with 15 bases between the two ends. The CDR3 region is CASSPPNKLGRNTEAFF. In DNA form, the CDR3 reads TGTGCCAGCTCACCACCAAACAAATTGGGACGGAACACTGAAGCTTTCTTT. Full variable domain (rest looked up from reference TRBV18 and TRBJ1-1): NAGVMQNPRHLVRRRGQEARLRCSPMKGHSHVYWYRQLPEEGLKFMVYLQKENIIDESGMPKERFSAEFPKEGPSILRIQQVVRGDSAAYFCASSPPNKLGRNTEAFFGQGTRLTVV.

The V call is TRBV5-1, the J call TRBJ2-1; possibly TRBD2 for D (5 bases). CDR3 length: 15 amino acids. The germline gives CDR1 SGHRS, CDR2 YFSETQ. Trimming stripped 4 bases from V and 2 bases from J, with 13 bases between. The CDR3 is CASSQPGVTYNEQFF. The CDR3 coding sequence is TGCGCCAGCAGCCAACCCGGGGTAACCTACAATGAGCAGTTCTTC.

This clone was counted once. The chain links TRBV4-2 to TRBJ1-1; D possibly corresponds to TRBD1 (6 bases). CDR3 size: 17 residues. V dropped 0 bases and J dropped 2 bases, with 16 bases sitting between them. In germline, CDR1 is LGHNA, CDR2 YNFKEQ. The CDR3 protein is CASSQDGAGTHNTEAFF. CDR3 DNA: TGTGCCAGCAGCCAAGATGGGGCCGGGACACATAACACTGAAGCTTTCTTT.

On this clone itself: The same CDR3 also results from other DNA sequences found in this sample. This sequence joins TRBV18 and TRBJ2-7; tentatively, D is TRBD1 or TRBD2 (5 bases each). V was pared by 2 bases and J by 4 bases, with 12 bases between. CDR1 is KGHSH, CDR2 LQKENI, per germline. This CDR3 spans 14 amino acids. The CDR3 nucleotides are TGTGCCAGCTCACCAGGGACGGTCTTTTACGAGCAGTACTTC. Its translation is CASSPGTVFYEQYF.